These 28 T cell receptor beta chains share one sample of origin, sequenced in a study of response to subunit inactivated influenza vaccine. From the RT-PCR reads, TCRdb called clonotypes with MiXCR, one entry per CDR3 protein. The sample shows 500,000 to 650,000 distinct CDR3 sequences, less than 8% of them seen only once. The sequencing used PBMCs from blood, collected 23 to 25 months after vaccination. The receptors originated from a man aged 50-75 years who received an inactivated influenza vaccine.

This clonotype has more than one count but fewer than ten. The J gene is TRBJ2-3, the V gene TRBV7-8, with TRBD2 matching over 7 bases. The CDR3 consists of 16 residues. J lost 0 bases, V lost 5 bases, and 8 bases had no gene match. CDR1 is SGHVS and CDR2 is FQNEAQ in the germline V gene. CDR3 DNA: TGTGCCAGCAGCATAATTACTAGCGTAAGCACAGATACGCAGTATTTT. Its protein product is CASSIITSVSTDTQYF.

This clonotype was observed a few times. CDR3 nucleotides: TGCAGTGCTAGAGTTCGGGTCCAGCAGCCCCAGCATTTT. This sequence encodes CSARVRVQQPQHF. The chain has TRBV20-1 and TRBJ1-5; D is unclear. CDR1 DFQATT and CDR2 SNEGSKA come from the germline V gene (reference sequence). V was trimmed by 1 base and J by 7 bases, leaving 11 bases between them. This CDR3 is built from 13 residues.

This clonotype was seen a handful of times. The chain carries TRBV5-5 and TRBJ2-5, with a possible D match to TRBD2 (6 bases). The CDR3 runs to 14 residues. Trimming cost V 1 base and J 3 bases, with 10 bases left between them. Looked up from germline, CDR1 is SGHKS and CDR2 is YYEKEE (reference sequence). In DNA, the CDR3 is TGTGCCAGCAGCTTGACCGGGACTGAAGAGACCCAGTACTTC. Translating it yields CASSLTGTEETQYF.

This clonotype was detected only a few times. V usage is TRBV7-2 and J usage is TRBJ2-7; 7 nucleotides agree with TRBD1. Germline lookup yields CDR1 SGHTA and CDR2 FQGNSA. The CDR3 totals 16 residues. The V and J ends lost 3 bases and 2 bases, in that order; junction bases with no gene match: 10. The CDR3 nucleotides are TGTGCCAGCAGCTTGTCGGCAACTGGGACAGCCTACGAGCAGTACTTC. Encoded protein: CASSLSATGTAYEQYF.

This clonotype was detected only a few times. The chain links TRBV5-6 to TRBJ1-5; weak D call: TRBD1 (6 bases). V was cut by 2 bases and J by 6 bases, with 12 bases left in between. The CDR3 is 14 amino acids. Germline-derived CDR1 and CDR2 are SGHDT and YYEEEE. The CDR3 coding sequence is TGTGCCAGCAGCTTCGCAGGGGCGGCTCAGCCCCAGCATTTT. Its protein product is CASSFAGAAQPQHF.

The J gene is TRBJ2-3, the V gene TRBV21-1; the D call in the table, TRBD2, was not verified against the DNA. TRBV21-1 is deemed a pseudogene. This CDR3 has 19 amino acids. This CDR3 is CASSTHFGLAGNSTDTQYF. DNA for the CDR3: TGTGCCAGCAGCACCCATTTCGGACTAGCGGGAAATTCGACAGATACGCAGTATTTT.

The chain carries TRBV29-1 and TRBJ2-1; the D is unclear. V was shortened by 4 bases and J by 2 bases, with 3 bases between the two germline ends. CDR3 length equals 11 residues. From germline, CDR1 is SQVTM and CDR2 ANQGSEA. The CDR3 DNA reads TGCAGCGTTGTCCCCTACAATGAGCAGTTCTTC. This codes for CSVVPYNEQFF.

The chain links TRBV12-3 or TRBV12-4 to TRBJ1-5; 10 bases are shared with TRBD1. The V segment lost 3 bases and the J segment 4 bases; nucleotides outside the gene matches: 9. The CDR3 loop spans 17 amino acids. CDR3 nucleotide sequence: TGTGCCAGCAGTTTCCAGTCGACAGGGGGCCGGAATCAGCCCCAGCATTTT. Its protein product is CASSFQSTGGRNQPQHF.

This clonotype was recorded a few times. J is TRBJ2-5 and V is TRBV11-2, with D hard to call. The CDR3 runs to 14 residues. From germline, CDR1 is SGHAT and CDR2 FQNNGV. The V end was cut by 5 bases, the J end by 4 bases, with 14 bases between. CDR3 loop: CASSPGGLTETQYF. Written as DNA, the CDR3 is TGTGCCAGCAGCCCGGGTGGGCTAACAGAGACCCAGTACTTC.

A few counts support this clonotype. This sequence joins TRBV27 and TRBJ2-2; no reliable D call. This CDR3 comprises 15 residues. Germline CDR1 and CDR2: MNHEY and SMNVEV (reference sequence). V was clipped by 1 base and J by 3 bases, with 9 bases between them. CDR3 nucleotides: TGTGCCAGCAGTTTATTAGGCTACCACACCGGGGAGCTGTTTTTT. It encodes CASSLLGYHTGELFF.

In this sample, this clonotype turned up a few times. This chain joins TRBV7-2 and TRBJ1-1, with D unclear. Germline-derived CDR1 and CDR2 are SGHTA and FQGNSA. Trimming stripped 3 bases from V and 5 bases from J, with 10 bases between. The CDR3 sequence is 13 residues long. CDR3 DNA: TGTGCCAGCAGCTTTTCGAGTGGGACTGAAGCTTTCTTT. Its translation is CASSFSSGTEAFF. Combining the CDR3 with reference TRBV7-2 and TRBJ1-1 gives the whole variable domain GAGVSQSPSNKVTEKGKDVELRCDPISGHTALYWYRQSLGQGLEFLIYFQGNSAPDKSGLPSDRFSAERTGGSVSTLTIQRTQQEDSAVYLCASSFSSGTEAFFGQGTRLTVV.

This clonotype showed up just a few times. This chain uses TRBV20-1 with TRBJ1-2, with 9 bases that match TRBD1. The CDR3 loop spans 13 amino acids. The germline CDR1 and CDR2 sequences are DFQATT and SNEGSKA (reference sequence). Trimming removed 3 bases from V and 5 bases from J; junction bases left unmatched: 4. This CDR3 is CSASAGQGYGYTF. For the CDR3, the DNA is TGCAGTGCTAGCGCGGGACAGGGTTATGGCTACACCTTC.

This clonotype was recorded a few times. The genes are TRBV5-1 and TRBJ1-4; 8 bases agree with TRBD1. The length of the CDR3 is 14 residues. In germline, CDR1 is SGHRS, CDR2 YFSETQ. The V gene end was trimmed by 4 bases and the J gene end by 7 bases; junction bases not matched to a gene: 6. This CDR3 is CASSPGQEFEKLFF. The DNA of the CDR3 is TGCGCCAGCAGCCCGGGACAGGAGTTTGAAAAACTGTTTTTT.

This clonotype was seen a few times. The chain has TRBV29-1 and TRBJ2-7, with TRBD2 identical over 7 bases. V was pared by 5 bases and J by 3 bases, with 7 bases of the junction left unmatched. There are 13 residues in the CDR3. The germline CDR1 and CDR2 sequences are SQVTM and ANQGSEA. For the CDR3, the DNA is TGCAGCGTTCAACTAGCGAATGACTACGAGCAGTACTTC. Translated: CSVQLANDYEQYF.

This sequence joins TRBV4-2 and TRBJ2-7; 7 nucleotides align to TRBD1. CDR1 and CDR2 from the germline V gene are LGHNA and YNFKEQ. This CDR3 spans 12 amino acids. Trimming cost V 0 bases and J 13 bases; bases outside gene matches: 6. The CDR3, as DNA: TGTGCCAGCAGCCAAGAATGGTGGGACAGTTACTTC. Translated: CASSQEWWDSYF.

This clonotype appeared a few times. This chain uses TRBV10-3 with TRBJ2-3; perhaps TRBD1 as D (6 bases). Per germline, CDR1 ENHRY and CDR2 SYGVKD. The CDR3 runs 16 residues. The ends were cut back, 3 bases at V and 4 bases at J, with 17 bases in the middle. The DNA of the CDR3 is TGTGCCATCAGTGACCCCGGCTTGGGGGCGGCAGATACGCAGTATTTT. Translated, it gives CAISDPGLGAADTQYF.

This clonotype was picked up a small number of times. The rearrangement uses TRBV20-1 and TRBJ2-1, with D maybe TRBD2 (5 bases). This CDR3 is built from 13 residues. Germline CDR1 is DFQATT and CDR2 is SNEGSKA (reference sequence). Trimming removed 7 bases from V and 2 bases from J, with 12 bases in between. CDR3 in amino acids: CSVGTRAYNEQFF. In nucleotides, the CDR3 is TGCAGTGTCGGTACTAGGGCCTACAATGAGCAGTTCTTC.

The chain's CDR3 is CASSFRAANADTQYF. Written as DNA, the CDR3 is TGTGCCAGCAGCTTTCGTGCGGCGAACGCAGATACGCAGTATTTT. The chain recombines TRBV7-9 with TRBJ2-3; the D is unclear. CDR1 and CDR2 (germline): SEHNR, FQNEAQ (reference sequence). V lost 3 bases and J 4 bases, leaving 14 bases between the germline ends. This CDR3 has 15 amino acids.

This clonotype was picked up many times. The rearrangement joins TRBV28 to TRBJ2-7, with D hard to call. The germline V and J ends were trimmed by 4 bases and 2 bases, with 12 bases remaining between them. CDR3 size: 14 residues. Germline V gene data show CDR1 as MDHEN and CDR2 as SYDVKM. The CDR3 sequence: CASSSPGRTYEQYF. The CDR3 DNA is TGTGCCAGCAGTTCACCGGGTCGAACCTACGAGCAGTACTTC.

This clonotype came up many times. The chain carries TRBV28 and TRBJ1-5; D uncertain. Trimming took 5 bases from V and 0 from J, leaving 5 bases between them. The CDR3 loop spans 13 amino acids. Germline lookup yields CDR1 MDHEN and CDR2 SYDVKM. Here the CDR3 reads CASSIGSNQPQHF. CDR3 DNA sequence: TGTGCCAGCAGTATCGGTAGCAATCAGCCCCAGCATTTT.

This clonotype was seen a handful of times. This chain links TRBV5-6 with TRBJ2-3, with TRBD2 as a possible D gene (6 bases). CDR3 length: 18 amino acids. Trimming pared 4 bases from V and 6 bases from J, leaving 27 bases between. The germline CDR1 and CDR2 sequences are SGHDT and YYEEEE. The CDR3 protein is CASSPTGLGGPVSDTQYF. The CDR3 DNA reads as TGTGCCAGCAGCCCTACCGGGTTGGGGGGACCTGTTTCTGATACGCAGTATTTT.

This clonotype was recorded a few times. V is TRBV5-4 and J is TRBJ2-5; TRBD1 might be the D (6 bases). The CDR3 is made up of 14 amino acids. V lost 3 bases to trimming and J lost 3 bases, with 12 bases between them. Germline V gene data show CDR1 as SGHNT and CDR2 as YYREEE (reference sequence). The CDR3 DNA sequence: TGTGCCAGCAGCTACGGGACACCCAAAGAGACCCAGTACTTC. It encodes CASSYGTPKETQYF.

The V gene is TRBV4-3, the J gene TRBJ2-7, with 7 bases fitting TRBD1. CDR1 and CDR2 from the germline V gene are LGHNA and YSLEER. The CDR3 has 15 residues. V lost 5 bases, J lost 4 bases, and 11 bases stayed unmatched. The CDR3 here is CASSVNYRGPYEQYF. CDR3 DNA: TGCGCCAGCAGCGTAAACTACAGGGGACCTTACGAGCAGTACTTC.

The rearrangement links TRBV15 to TRBJ2-1; 11 bases are a match to TRBD2. Germline-derived CDR1 and CDR2 are LNHNV and YYDKDF (reference sequence). The CDR3 contains 16 residues. The junction had 8 bases not matched to a gene; V was cut back by 1 base and J by 9 bases. The CDR3 protein is CATSRATSGSLGEQFF. The CDR3, as DNA: TGTGCCACCAGCAGAGCAACTAGCGGGAGCCTCGGTGAGCAGTTCTTC.

This clonotype was detected many times. The gene calls are TRBV6-1 and TRBJ2-7; 11 nucleotides line up with TRBD2. From germline, CDR1 is MNHNS and CDR2 SASEGT. Trimming removed 6 bases from V and 2 bases from J; junction bases left unmatched: 6. The CDR3 totals 15 residues. Written as DNA, the CDR3 is TGTGCCAGCAGGCCCGGGACTAGCGGAACCTACGAGCAGTACTTC. It yields the protein CASRPGTSGTYEQYF.

This clonotype was picked up many times. The J gene is TRBJ1-2, the V gene TRBV3-1; the D is unclear. V was cut by 1 base and J by 8 bases, with 8 bases left in between. CDR1 is LGHDT and CDR2 is YNNKEL in the germline V gene (reference sequence). The CDR3 loop spans 12 amino acids. CDR3 DNA: TGTGCCAGCAGCCAAGGGGCAAGCGGCTACACCTTC. Translated: CASSQGASGYTF.

At least ten counts were recorded for this clonotype. The chain uses TRBV5-1 and TRBJ2-5; either TRBD1 or TRBD2 may fit D (5 bases each). Deletions cut 1 base from V and 5 bases from J, with 9 bases between. The CDR3 sequence is 13 residues long. Germline CDR1 is SGHRS and CDR2 is YFSETQ. CDR3: CASSLRGGETQYF. In DNA, the CDR3 is TGCGCCAGCAGCTTGAGGGGCGGGGAGACCCAGTACTTC.

This clonotype was seen only a few times. The chain links TRBV12-3 or TRBV12-4 to TRBJ1-1; D call uncertain. The ends were cut back, 5 bases at V and 5 bases at J, with 15 bases in the middle. The CDR3 covers 14 residues. The CDR3 region has the DNA TGTGCCAGCAGTATGGACGGAGGAAGGACTGAAGCTTTCTTT. Its translation: CASSMDGGRTEAFF.